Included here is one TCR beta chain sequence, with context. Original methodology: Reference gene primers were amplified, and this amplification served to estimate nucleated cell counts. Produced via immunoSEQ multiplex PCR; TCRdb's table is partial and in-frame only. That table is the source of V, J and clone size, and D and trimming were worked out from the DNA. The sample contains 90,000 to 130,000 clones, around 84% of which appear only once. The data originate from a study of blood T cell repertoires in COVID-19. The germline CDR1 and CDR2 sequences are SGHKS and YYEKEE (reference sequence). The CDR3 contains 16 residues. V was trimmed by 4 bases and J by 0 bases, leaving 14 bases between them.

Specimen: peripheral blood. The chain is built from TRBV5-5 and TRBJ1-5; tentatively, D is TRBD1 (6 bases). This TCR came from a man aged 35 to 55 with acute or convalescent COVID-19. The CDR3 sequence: CASSTDREYSNQPQHF. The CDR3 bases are TGTGCCAGCAGCACGGACAGAGAGTATAGCAATCAGCCCCAGCATTTT.